The 14 T cell receptor beta chains in this list originate from one sample, sequenced in a study of molecular identifiers for immune sequencing clone quantification (dated by TCRdb to between 2017 and 2018). The library relied on PCR. These reads were obtained on a NextSeq 500. Using fastp at Q25 and MiXCR, TCRdb reprocessed the public reads and kept productive beta chains. For every CDR3 protein sequence, its rows merge into one entry that carries the most common genes and DNA. This sample lists 85,000 to 100,000 distinct CDR3 sequences; 20% to 25% were detected once. Together, the top ten hold under 1% of the sample. The sequenced material came from naive CD8+ T cells from blood, with Jurkat cell RNA spiked in. Read against the paper, the sample's cell subset or site label means: FACS-sorted CD8+CD4-CCR7+CD45RA+ naive T cells. The receptors here all came from a human donor in good health. Some libraries in this study had Jurkat cell RNA spiked in.

This clonotype was detected ten times or more. The V call is TRBV6-5, the J call TRBJ1-1, with 11 positions matching TRBD1. The CDR3 covers 19 residues. The germline gives CDR1 MNHEY, CDR2 SVGAGI. The junction had 14 bases not matched to a gene; V was cut back by 5 bases and J by 0 bases. The DNA for the CDR3 is TGTGCCAGCAGTCCCCATGGACAGGGGGCTCTATTCTTGAACACTGAAGCTTTCTTT. Its protein is CASSPHGQGALFLNTEAFF.

In this sample, this clonotype turned up many times. The chain carries TRBV6-2 or TRBV6-3 and TRBJ2-7; D might be TRBD1 (6 bases). The CDR3 spans 13 residues. With 6 bases removed from V and 5 bases from J, the gap between germline ends came to 14 bases. Germline CDR1 and CDR2: MNHEY and SVGEGT. The CDR3 reads CASRSGQLDEQYF. CDR3 DNA sequence: TGTGCCAGCAGAAGCGGACAGCTGGACGAGCAGTACTTC.

In its sample, this clonotype was seen many times. The chain employs TRBV19 and TRBJ1-5, with D perhaps TRBD1 (6 bases). Germline lookup yields CDR1 LNHDA and CDR2 SQIVND (reference sequence). The V end lost 7 bases, the J end lost 6 bases, and 13 bases lay between the germline ends. This CDR3 has 13 residues. The CDR3 bases are TGTGCCAGTACTAAAAGGGGGGGTCAGCCCCAGCATTTT. Translation gives CASTKRGGQPQHF.

This clonotype was counted ten times or more. The rearrangement joins TRBV10-3 to TRBJ2-7, with a possible D match to TRBD1 (6 bases). This CDR3 region has 15 residues. Germline CDR1 reads ENHRY; CDR2 reads SYGVKD. V lost 2 bases and J lost 1, with 12 bases in between. The CDR3: CAISEVVQGSYEQYF. The CDR3 DNA is TGTGCCATCAGTGAGGTGGTCCAGGGGTCCTACGAGCAGTACTTC.

There are a few counts of this clonotype. The gene calls are TRBV4-1 and TRBJ2-1; TRBD1 is a possible D gene (5 bases). Trimming took off 2 bases at V and 6 bases at J, with 20 bases between the two ends. This CDR3 is built from 17 residues. CDR1 is MGHRA, CDR2 YSYEKL, per germline. Here the CDR3 reads CASSQLQEGVGSNEQFF. The CDR3 nucleotides read TGCGCCAGCAGCCAACTCCAAGAAGGGGTGGGTTCCAATGAGCAGTTCTTC.

The chain recombines TRBV4-3 with TRBJ2-2; 9 nucleotides align to TRBD2. J was trimmed by 2 bases and V by 2 bases; bases with no gene match: 3. The germline gives CDR1 LGHNA, CDR2 YSLEER. The CDR3 consists of 16 residues. The CDR3 is CASSQRAGGNTGELFF. Here the CDR3 DNA reads TGCGCCAGCAGCCAAAGAGCGGGAGGAAACACCGGGGAGCTGTTTTTT.

This clonotype was counted many times. This chain connects TRBV4-3 to TRBJ1-3; no clear D gene. Between the trimmed V and J ends, which lost 0 bases and 0 bases, there was a span of 6 bases. CDR3 length: 15 amino acids. From germline, CDR1 is LGHNA and CDR2 YSLEER. The DNA for the CDR3 is TGCGCCAGCAGCCAAGATCCGAACTCTGGAAACACCATATATTTT. As protein: CASSQDPNSGNTIYF.

This clonotype has ten or more counts. This rearrangement joins TRBV3-1 to TRBJ2-5; a possible D gene is TRBD2 (6 bases). From germline, CDR1 is LGHDT and CDR2 YNNKEL (reference sequence). V dropped 7 bases and J dropped 9 bases, with 24 bases sitting between them. The CDR3 sequence is 15 residues long. This chain's CDR3 is CASNPRAGEAGPQYF. The CDR3 DNA reads as TGTGCCAGCAACCCAAGGGCTGGGGAGGCCGGTCCCCAGTACTTC.

In regard to this clonotype: Being one base from a much bigger clone, this may be a read error. The gene calls are TRBV7-9 and TRBJ2-5; no reliable D call. The germline V gene encodes CDR1 SEHNR and CDR2 FQNEAQ (reference sequence). V gave up 3 bases and J gave up 1 base, with 15 bases separating them. CDR3 length equals 16 residues. CDR3 sequence: CASSFPRMTLQETQYF. CDR3 DNA sequence: TGTGCCAGCAGCTTCCCTCGAATGACTCTCCAAGAGACCCAGTACTTC.

This clonotype was seen ten or more times. The CDR3 is CASSGTSYTQYF. CDR3 in DNA: TGTGCCAGCAGTGGGACCTCGTATACGCAGTATTTT. The chain links TRBV6-5 to TRBJ2-3; either TRBD1 or TRBD2 may fit D (5 bases each). Trimming stripped 5 bases from V and 7 bases from J, with 10 bases between. The CDR3 is 12 amino acids. CDR1 MNHEY and CDR2 SVGAGI come from the germline V gene.

This clonotype was picked up many times. This CDR3 is CASSLIRVASNQPQHF. The DNA for the CDR3 is TGTGCCAGCAGCTTAATTAGGGTTGCCAGCAATCAGCCCCAGCATTTT. The rearrangement uses TRBV5-5 and TRBJ1-5; D gene uncertain. The CDR3 consists of 16 residues. CDR1 is SGHKS, CDR2 YYEKEE, per germline (reference sequence). Trimming cost V 2 bases and J 1 base, with 13 bases left between them.

In its sample, this clonotype was seen many times. J is TRBJ1-5 and V is TRBV9, with unresolved D. The CDR3 extends over 13 amino acids. Germline CDR1 reads SGDLS; CDR2 reads YYNGEE. Trimming shortened V by 0 bases and J by 5 bases, and 6 bases separated the two germline ends. The CDR3 here is CASSVDQHQPQHF. Here the CDR3 DNA reads TGTGCCAGCAGCGTAGATCAGCATCAGCCCCAGCATTTT.

This clonotype showed up many times. V is TRBV5-6 and J is TRBJ2-7; D is unresolved. CDR1 is SGHDT and CDR2 is YYEEEE in the germline V gene. The CDR3 runs to 12 residues. V lost 6 bases and J 6 bases, leaving 13 bases between the germline ends. The CDR3, as DNA: TGTGCCAGCAACTATGGGCTCTCCGAGCAGTACTTC. Its translation is CASNYGLSEQYF.

There are many counts of this clonotype. The chain carries TRBV5-1 and TRBJ1-4, with D possibly matching TRBD1 (5 bases). The CDR3 runs 17 residues. Germline loops: CDR1 SGHRS, CDR2 YFSETQ. V dropped 2 bases and J dropped 7 bases, with 21 bases sitting between them. The DNA for the CDR3 is TGCGCCAGCAGCTTCGATGAGGGACCTACTCGTGGTGAAAAACTGTTTTTT. As protein: CASSFDEGPTRGEKLFF.